This T cell receptor beta chain was documented in a study of blood T cell repertoires in COVID-19. The CDR3 is made up of 14 amino acids. Germline trimming cut 2 bases from V and 5 bases from J; bases unmatched to any gene: 5. Germline V gene data show CDR1 as SNHLY and CDR2 as FYNNEI. How the authors handled the data: For nucleated cells, counts were estimated from reference gene primer amplification. TCRdb's copy holds only in-frame clones and misses some; the assay was immunoSEQ multiplex PCR. For V, J and clone size, that table is used; D and trimming come from the DNA. The repertoire holds under 350,000 clones, 90% seen once, with roughly 7% in the top ten. In Seattle, patients joined the study during active infection and were tracked longitudinally.

The TCR sequence derives from a woman aged 25 to 45 with COVID-19, enrolled during active disease. V and J are TRBV2 and TRBJ1-1; TRBD1 aligns across 7 bases. The source material was peripheral blood. The chain's CDR3 is CASSERPGGTEAFF. CDR3 coding DNA: TGTGCCAGCAGTGAAAGGCCAGGGGGAACTGAAGCTTTCTTT.